This paragraph covers one T cell receptor (beta chain) sequence. The data belong to a study of blood T cell repertoires in COVID-19. Overall study: Acute-phase and convalescent COVID-19 samples originated in the United States, Italy and Spain. PBMCs, B-cell-depleted T cells, or T cells were the source of the cDNA or gDNA that made up the material.

As processed by the authors: Quantification of nucleated cells was approximated via reference gene primer amplification. TCRdb's copy holds only in-frame clones and misses some; the assay was immunoSEQ multiplex PCR. V, J and clone size are taken as reported in that table, and D and trimming were inferred from the DNA itself. Counted here are about 190,000 clones, less than 80% occurring once; the ten biggest clones make up 9.5% to 15%. The source is a woman aged 45-60 years with acute or convalescent COVID-19. The sequencing sample was made of peripheral blood.

As DNA, the CDR3 is TGTGCCAGCAGCCCACTGGGGGACTTTAACAATGAGCAGTTCTTC. It is translated as CASSPLGDFNNEQFF. The chain has TRBV28 and TRBJ2-1; tentatively, D is TRBD2 (6 bases). In germline, CDR1 is MDHEN, CDR2 SYDVKM. The CDR3 sequence is 15 residues long. Trimming shortened V by 6 bases and J by 5 bases, and 17 bases separated the two germline ends.